One and the same sample provided the 5 T cell receptor beta chains below, sequenced in a study of T cell responses to AZD1222 COVID-19 vaccine. Here immunoSEQ multiplex PCR was the method, and the copy in TCRdb shows in-frame clones only, minus some. The repertoire includes around 130,000 clones, 86% of them detected once, and 9.5% to 15% sits in the top ten. The sample here was peripheral blood, taken on day 0 of AZD1222 vaccination. These receptors all stem from an adult in good health.

The chain joins TRBV4-3 to TRBJ1-2; D gene unclear. CDR1 is LGHNA, CDR2 YSLEER, per germline. The ends were cut back, 2 bases at V and 0 bases at J, with 13 bases in the middle. CDR3 length: 16 amino acids. The CDR3 loop reads CASSQSRTGANYGYTF. In DNA form, the CDR3 reads TGCGCCAGCAGCCAATCCCGGACTGGAGCTAACTATGGCTACACCTTC.

The V call is TRBV27, the J call TRBJ1-1; 7 bases align to TRBD1. This CDR3 spans 14 amino acids. CDR1 MNHEY and CDR2 SMNVEV come from the germline V gene (reference sequence). J was trimmed by 1 base and V by 8 bases; bases with no gene match: 7. CDR3: CASGWTGSNTEAFF. In nucleotides, the CDR3 is TGTGCCAGCGGCTGGACAGGATCGAACACTGAAGCTTTCTTT.

The rearrangement links TRBV6-5 to TRBJ2-7, with TRBD1 identical over 9 bases. The CDR3 totals 11 residues. The V and J ends lost 9 bases and 5 bases, in that order; junction bases with no gene match: 2. Germline V gives CDR1 MNHEY, CDR2 SVGAGI. This chain's CDR3 is CASGQGNEQYF. In nucleotides, the CDR3 is TGTGCCAGTGGACAGGGGAACGAGCAGTACTTC.

J is TRBJ1-3 and V is TRBV11-2; D is uncertain. This CDR3 has 15 residues. Germline-derived CDR1 and CDR2 are SGHAT and FQNNGV. Trimming took off 2 bases at V and 4 bases at J, with 12 bases between the two ends. CDR3 nucleotides: TGTGCCAGCAGCTTATCTTTCCCCGACGGAAACACCATATATTTT. Translation gives CASSLSFPDGNTIYF.

This clone was seen a few times. The chain employs TRBV7-9 and TRBJ1-2; 7 bases are a match to TRBD1. Germline V CDR1 and CDR2: SEHNR, FQNEAQ (reference sequence). This CDR3 region has 12 residues. The ends lost 5 bases at V and 6 bases at J; junction bases unmatched: 3. The CDR3 region is CASSMGTDGYTF. CDR3 sequence (DNA): TGTGCCAGCAGCATGGGGACAGATGGCTACACCTTC.